This T cell receptor beta chain was documented in a study of CD8+ T cells in alopecia areata. Study in general: Tofacitinib exposure lasted 6 to 18 months, followed by 6 months off drug. By percentage of affected scalp area, the severity of treated patients was scored.

cDNA serving as the sequencing template came from extracted, reverse transcribed RNA. The protocol was immunoSEQ multiplex PCR, while the TCRdb copy is restricted to in-frame clones and leaves out a portion. The table has 250,000 to 350,000 clones, 45% to 70% seen once. Germline CDR1 is SNHLY and CDR2 is FYNNEI. The CDR3 consists of 12 residues. Unmatched junction bases numbered 3, after V lost 7 bases and J lost 4 bases. Noted treatment: oral pan-JAK inhibitor, 5-10 mg twice daily. Samples from alopecia areata patients were lesional scalp punch biopsies and peripheral blood. Here the sequenced sample was CD4+ T cells sorted from blood, taken at approximately week 52, from a patient treated with tofacitinib. The clonotype was recovered from a human donor with alopecia areata. The J gene is TRBJ1-2, the V gene TRBV2; 7 bases are shared with TRBD1. In DNA form, the CDR3 reads TGTGCCAGCAAGGACAGGATCTATGGCTACACCTTC. Its protein is CASKDRIYGYTF.